This T cell receptor beta chain was observed in a study of cytomegalovirus exposure and HLA in healthy donors. Points from the study as a whole: Compared with the roughly 700-donor mean, an Asian-associated ancestry cluster reportedly had fewer N-insertions, according to a later analysis. Analyzed later, most CMV-associated TCR beta chains appeared HLA-restricted. A missense variant in DCLRE1C was later tied to TCR beta V- and J-gene trimming. Donors were assumed by presence/absence analyses to have roughly uniform sequencing depth.

In the PCR, 60 Vbeta and 13 Jbeta primers were used. Generated by immunoSEQ multiplex PCR, the TCRdb table keeps only in-frame clones and is missing some. The sample has about 190,000 clones, more than 80% seen once; the top ten hold 0.5% to 0.8%. This CDR3 comprises 14 residues. Losses at the gene ends were 5 bases for V and 12 bases for J; bases not matched to a gene: 10. The germline V gene has CDR1 MNHEY and CDR2 SMNVEV (reference sequence). Turning to this clone: Antigen specificity is unknown.

This chain links TRBV27 with TRBJ2-1; 10 nucleotides line up with TRBD2. Material: PBMCs. The source is a boy aged 5-17 years in good health and CMV-seronegative. As DNA, the CDR3 is TGTGCCAGCAGTGCACTAGCGGGATTAGGAGGGCAGTTCTTC. It translates to CASSALAGLGGQFF.